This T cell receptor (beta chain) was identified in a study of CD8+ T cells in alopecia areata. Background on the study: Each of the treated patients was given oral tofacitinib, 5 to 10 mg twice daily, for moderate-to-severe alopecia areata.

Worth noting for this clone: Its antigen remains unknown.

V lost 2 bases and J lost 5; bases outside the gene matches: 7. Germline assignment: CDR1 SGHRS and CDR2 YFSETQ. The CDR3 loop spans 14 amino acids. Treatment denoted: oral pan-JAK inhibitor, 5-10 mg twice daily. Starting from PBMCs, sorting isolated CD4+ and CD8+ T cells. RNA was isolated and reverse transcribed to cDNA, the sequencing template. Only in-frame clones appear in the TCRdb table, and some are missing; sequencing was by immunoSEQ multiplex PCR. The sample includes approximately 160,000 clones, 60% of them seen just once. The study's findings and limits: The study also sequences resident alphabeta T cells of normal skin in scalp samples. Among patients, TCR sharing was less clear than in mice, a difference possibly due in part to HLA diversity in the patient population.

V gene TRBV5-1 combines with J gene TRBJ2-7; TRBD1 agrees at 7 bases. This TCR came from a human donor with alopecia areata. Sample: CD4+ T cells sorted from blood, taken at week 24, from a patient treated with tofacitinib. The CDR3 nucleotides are TGCGCCAGCAGCTTAACAGGGGAACGCGACGAGCAGTACTTC. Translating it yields CASSLTGERDEQYF.